This T cell receptor beta chain emerged from a study of cytomegalovirus exposure and HLA in healthy donors. It was with 60 Vbeta and 13 Jbeta primers that the PCR ran. Only in-frame clones appear in the TCRdb table, and some are missing; sequencing was by immunoSEQ multiplex PCR. The top ten clones hold approximately 11% of a sample with 95,000 to 150,000 clones, 63% of them seen once. The V gene lost 1 base and the J gene lost 4 bases, with 10 bases spanning the gap. This CDR3 is built from 14 residues. The V gene's germline CDR1 is SGHTA and CDR2 FQGNSA. Findings and limits, study-wide: Based on reports, TCR beta sequences accurately predicted HLA-A and HLA-B alleles for most subjects. Earlier findings revealed that most TCR beta V segments proved productive either about 87% or about 30% of the time. Presence/absence analyses assumed roughly uniform sequencing depth across donors, which may not hold. Confirmation was obtained in vitro that three CMV-associated chains are specific for CMV antigens.

In this sample, this clone turned up a few times. Its matching antigen is unknown. The sample comprised PBMCs. This chain connects TRBV7-2 to TRBJ1-2; D remains ambiguous. This receptor was identified in a man aged 35 to 55 in good health and CMV-seropositive. The CDR3 bases are TGTGCCAGCAGCTTAGTTGAGGGAGTCTATGGCTACACCTTC. Its translation is CASSLVEGVYGYTF.